This T cell receptor (beta chain) was sequenced during a study of T cell responses to AZD1222 COVID-19 vaccine. Study at large: It was second doses at about 4 or about 12 weeks that were pooled.

This clone was found once. The antigen is undetermined. Assay: immunoSEQ multiplex PCR; the TCRdb copy retains only in-frame clones and omits some. The sample lists over 45,000 clones, 70% to 90% occurring once. The study's findings and limits: CD4 TCRs covered the whole spike, strongest at regions 160-218 and 743-854.

Sample: peripheral blood, taken on day 0 of AZD1222 vaccination. The origin of this receptor is an adult in good health.

In DNA form, the CDR3 reads TGTGCCAGCAGCTTAGCGCGGGGAGAGACCCAGTACTTC. The encoded protein is CASSLARGETQYF. The V and J genes are TRBV7-2 and TRBJ2-5, with D perhaps matching TRBD2 (6 bases). Germline values: CDR1 SGHTA, CDR2 FQGNSA. The CDR3 length is 13 residues. With 0 bases removed from V and 4 bases from J, the gap between germline ends came to 6 bases.